The 20 T cell receptor beta chains presented below share a single source sample, sequenced in a study of patients and donors after allogeneic stem cell transplantation (dated by TCRdb to the early 2020s). The library was obtained by RT-PCR. Sequencing instrument: NextSeq 550. The public reads were quality trimmed at Q25 with fastp and then assembled into clones with MiXCR by TCRdb, keeping productive beta chains. Each CDR3 protein appears once, grouped with its most common genes and DNA. The sample yields fewer than 200,000 distinct CDR3 sequences; 30% were counted once. Under 3.5% of the sample belongs to the ten largest clones. Sequencing was done on a sample of blood, either unsorted or a sorted T cell fraction (not recorded which). All receptors derive from a human donor who was either an allogeneic HSCT recipient or a stem cell or donor lymphocyte infusion donor (not recorded which). It is not recorded whose cells these are; they may come from a transplant donor.

This clonotype was counted between two and nine times. The chain links TRBV19 to TRBJ2-1; 14 bases match TRBD2. There are 18 residues in the CDR3. Germline assignment: CDR1 LNHDA and CDR2 SQIVND (reference sequence). After removal of 4 bases from V and 4 bases from J, the junction contained 9 bases not matched to a gene. This CDR3 reads CASSTSGLAGVSYNEQFF. The CDR3 nucleotides are TGTGCCAGTAGTACCTCGGGACTAGCGGGAGTGTCGTACAATGAGCAGTTCTTC.

CDR3 coding DNA: TGTGCCACCAAAAGCGGTTCGAGCTCCTACAATGAGCAGTTCTTC. It translates to CATKSGSSSYNEQFF. The chain combines TRBV28 with TRBJ2-1; D possibly corresponds to TRBD2 (5 bases). CDR1 is MDHEN, CDR2 SYDVKM, per germline. The V end was cut by 10 bases, the J end by 0 bases, with 16 bases between. CDR3 length: 15 residues. Supplemented by reference TRBV28 and TRBJ2-1, the full variable domain reads DVKVTQSSRYLVKRTGEKVFLECVQDMDHENMFWYRQDPGLGLRLIYFSYDVKMKEKGDIPEGYSVSREKKERFSLILESASTNQTSMYLCATKSGSSSYNEQFFGPGTRLTVL.

The V and J genes are TRBV12-3 or TRBV12-4 and TRBJ2-6; D uncertain. Between the trimmed V and J ends, which lost 6 bases and 3 bases, there was a span of 9 bases. There are 14 residues in the CDR3. CDR3 loop: CASSPPVGANVLTF. The CDR3 DNA follows: TGTGCCAGCAGCCCCCCGGTTGGGGCCAACGTCCTGACTTTC.

This sequence joins TRBV7-8 and TRBJ2-1, with TRBD1 identical over 10 bases. This CDR3 region has 17 residues. The germline CDR1 and CDR2 sequences are SGHVS and FQNEAQ. V lost 4 bases to trimming and J lost 8 bases; unmatched junction nucleotides: 14. CDR3 coding DNA: TGTGCCAGCAGCTCCAATTGGGTGACAGGGGGCGGGTATGAGCAGTTCTTC. This codes for CASSSNWVTGGGYEQFF.

This chain joins TRBV19 and TRBJ2-3, with a weak D call TRBD1 (5 bases). CDR1 LNHDA and CDR2 SQIVND come from the germline V gene (reference sequence). The CDR3 sequence is 15 residues long. V was shortened by 9 bases and J by 0 bases, with 16 bases between the two germline ends. CDR3 coding DNA: TGTGCCAGCCGCGCCCTCAGGGTCAGCACAGATACGCAGTATTTT. The encoded protein is CASRALRVSTDTQYF.

The rearrangement links TRBV7-9 to TRBJ1-1, with TRBD1 as a possible D gene (6 bases). V was clipped by 8 bases and J by 8 bases, with 9 bases between them. This CDR3 comprises 10 residues. Germline CDR1 SEHNR, CDR2 FQNEAQ (reference sequence). The CDR3 nucleotides read TGTGCCAGCCAGGGGACGGAAGCTTTCTTT. Translated: CASQGTEAFF.

This chain links TRBV5-8 with TRBJ2-7, with TRBD1 matching over 9 bases. After removal of 2 bases from V and 4 bases from J, the junction contained 19 bases not matched to a gene. CDR3 length equals 19 residues. From germline, CDR1 is SGHTS and CDR2 YDEGEE. CDR3 nucleotide sequence: TGTGCCAGCAGCTTTTTGAGGGGGTCCGGGACAGGGCCAGAATACGAGCAGTACTTC. Protein product: CASSFLRGSGTGPEYEQYF.

This chain joins TRBV4-1 and TRBJ1-6, with D uncertain. Per germline, CDR1 MGHRA and CDR2 YSYEKL. This CDR3 is built from 13 residues. Trimming left V 1 base short and J 15 bases short, with 13 bases between. The CDR3 spells CASSQGRLKNLHF. The CDR3 nucleotides are TGCGCCAGCAGCCAAGGCCGGCTGAAAAACCTCCACTTT.

This clonotype came up a few times. The V gene is TRBV6-5, the J gene TRBJ1-2, with a possible D match to TRBD1 (5 bases). Looked up from germline, CDR1 is MNHEY and CDR2 is SVGAGI. This CDR3 has 15 amino acids. Deletions cut 5 bases from V and 2 bases from J, with 15 bases between. The CDR3 DNA reads TGTGCCAGCAGTCACACCTGGGGGGGAAACTATGGCTACACCTTC. Its protein is CASSHTWGGNYGYTF.

This chain joins TRBV7-2 and TRBJ2-7; 9 bases map to TRBD1. CDR3 size: 14 residues. Trimming removed 5 bases from V and 4 bases from J; junction bases left unmatched: 6. CDR1 is SGHTA, CDR2 FQGNSA, per germline. The DNA for the CDR3 is TGTGCCAGCAGCCGGACAGGGGCTTATTACGAGCAGTACTTC. Translating it yields CASSRTGAYYEQYF.

V is TRBV15 and J is TRBJ2-3, with 11 bases identical to TRBD2. V shed 7 bases, J shed 3 bases, and the junction held 6 bases outside the gene matches. CDR1 is LNHNV and CDR2 is YYDKDF in the germline V gene (reference sequence). The CDR3 spans 15 residues. The CDR3 bases are TGTGCCACCAACCGGGGGACTAGCGGTACAGATACGCAGTATTTT. This encodes CATNRGTSGTDTQYF.

This chain links TRBV10-3 with TRBJ1-4; D not certain. Trimming took off 10 bases at V and 8 bases at J, with 14 bases between the two ends. Germline V gives CDR1 ENHRY, CDR2 SYGVKD. The length of the CDR3 is 12 residues. The CDR3 protein is CATARVGEKLFF. CDR3 nucleotide sequence: TGTGCCACGGCCCGGGTTGGCGAAAAACTGTTTTTT.

V usage is TRBV4-3 and J usage is TRBJ2-3, with D hard to call. The germline V and J ends were trimmed by 5 bases and 6 bases, with 12 bases remaining between them. The CDR3 covers 13 residues. Germline V gene lookup returns CDR1 LGHNA and CDR2 YSLEER. CDR3 region: CASSSQTRDTQYF. CDR3 nucleotide sequence: TGCGCCAGCAGCTCCCAGACGCGGGATACGCAGTATTTT.

V and J are TRBV20-1 and TRBJ1-3; D unresolved. V lost 2 bases and J 0 bases, leaving 5 bases between the germline ends. The germline V gene has CDR1 DFQATT and CDR2 SNEGSKA (reference sequence). This CDR3 comprises 13 residues. Here the CDR3 DNA reads TGCAGTGCTAGACAGTCCTCTGGAAACACCATATATTTT. It codes for CSARQSSGNTIYF.

This chain connects TRBV9 to TRBJ2-6; D gene ambiguous. Trimming pared 0 bases from V and 2 bases from J, leaving 0 bases between. Germline-derived CDR1 and CDR2 are SGDLS and YYNGEE. The CDR3 contains 13 residues. In nucleotides, the CDR3 is TGTGCCAGCAGCGTAGCTGGGGCCAACGTCCTGACTTTC. Translated, it gives CASSVAGANVLTF.

This sequence joins TRBV5-1 and TRBJ2-3; 7 bases map to TRBD1. CDR1 is SGHRS, CDR2 YFSETQ, per germline. CDR3 length equals 15 residues. Germline trimming cut 3 bases from V and 1 base from J; bases unmatched to any gene: 5. The CDR3 protein is CASSSQGIRTDTQYF. CDR3 bases: TGCGCCAGCAGCTCACAGGGGATACGCACAGATACGCAGTATTTT.

This clonotype was seen only a few times. This sequence joins TRBV3-1 and TRBJ2-3, with 13 bases that match TRBD2. Germline CDR1 and CDR2: LGHDT and YNNKEL (reference sequence). The CDR3 covers 16 residues. V shed 1 base and J 7 bases; nucleotides not matched to a gene: 5. The CDR3 nucleotides read TGTGCCAGCAGCCAAGGGAGACTAGCGGGAGGATATACGCAGTATTTT. Translated, it gives CASSQGRLAGGYTQYF.

In this sample, this clonotype turned up a few times. The genes are TRBV14 and TRBJ1-4; D gene ambiguous. Germline values: CDR1 SGHDN, CDR2 FVKESK. Trimming pared 0 bases from V and 8 bases from J, leaving 10 bases between. The CDR3 extends over 14 amino acids. The CDR3 DNA reads TGTGCCAGCAGCCAAGATCCGTCACAGGAAAAACTGTTTTTT. Translated: CASSQDPSQEKLFF.

This clonotype was seen many times. The chain has TRBV7-2 and TRBJ1-2, with D maybe TRBD1 (5 bases). Germline CDR1 and CDR2: SGHTA and FQGNSA. Between the trimmed V and J ends, which lost 6 bases and 3 bases, there was a span of 17 bases. This CDR3 comprises 15 residues. The CDR3 nucleotides are TGTGCCAGCAGTACAGGTACCAGCCCATACTATGGCTACACCTTC. This gives the protein CASSTGTSPYYGYTF. Filled out from reference TRBV7-2 and TRBJ1-2, the complete variable domain reads GAGVSQSPSNKVTEKGKDVELRCDPISGHTALYWYRQSLGQGLEFLIYFQGNSAPDKSGLPSDRFSAERTGGSVSTLTIQRTQQEDSAVYLCASSTGTSPYYGYTFGSGTRLTVV.

This clonotype was recorded a few times. The chain employs TRBV10-3 and TRBJ2-3, with D possibly called TRBD1 or TRBD2 (5 bases each). The V and J ends lost 6 bases and 1 base respectively, with 5 bases between them. Germline assignment: CDR1 ENHRY and CDR2 SYGVKD. This CDR3 has 12 residues. DNA of the CDR3: TGTGCCATCAGGGGGGGCACAGATACGCAGTATTTT. Its translation: CAIRGGTDTQYF.